The T cell receptor beta chain under discussion was sequenced for a study of T cells in Graves' hyperthyroidism and ophthalmopathy. This clonotype was seen once. At one of its ends the junction is not consistent with the germline gene, which may arise from a read error. There were TCR beta CDR3 regions amplified from RNA transcripts. TCR CDR3 regions were first amplified by RT-PCR with HTBI primers. TCRdb reanalysed the multiplex PCR reads using MiXCR and keeps one entry per CDR3 protein. The table records hundreds of thousands of distinct CDR3 sequences, roughly 15% of them present only once. Germline V CDR1 and CDR2: MNHNS, SASEGT. The CDR3 length is 13 residues.

Sample: blood. The chain has TRBV6-1 and TRBJ1-2, with 7 bases matching TRBD1. This TCR was sampled from a woman in her 40s with Graves' ophthalmopathy. The CDR3 DNA is TGTGCCAGCAGCCCCGGGACAGACTATTGCTACACCTTC. This sequence encodes CASSPGTDYCYTF.